These T cell receptor beta chains were read from a single sample in a study of blood T cell repertoires in COVID-19. Measured with immunoSEQ multiplex PCR; TCRdb has only the in-frame clones, and not every one. The sample records 95,000 to 150,000 clones, over 75% being singletons. The sequenced material came from peripheral blood. All receptors come from a man aged 60 to 69 with active or convalescent COVID-19. Both conserved end residues are part of each CDR3. Each record gives: CDR3 DNA, CDR3 protein, D gene, J gene, V gene, clone size. The D gene is left open where the match is weak. Clone sizes are given selectively: once, few, many, or a class where the clone is expanded.

CDR3nt: TGTGCCAGAAGCCTCCCACTAGCGGGACCCACCAAAAACATTCAGTACTTC; CDR3aa: CARSLPLAGPTKNIQYF; d_gene: TRBD2; j_gene: TRBJ2-4; v_gene: TRBV5-3; abundance: NA
CDR3nt: TGCGCCAGCAGCCAGACAGGCCCCCCTAACAATGAGCAGTTCTTC; CDR3aa: CASSQTGPPNNEQFF; d_gene: NA; j_gene: TRBJ2-1; v_gene: TRBV5-1; abundance: NA
CDR3nt: TGTGCCACCAGTGACCCGACAGAAAGCTATGGCTACACCTTC; CDR3aa: CATSDPTESYGYTF; d_gene: NA; j_gene: TRBJ1-2; v_gene: TRBV24-1; abundance: few
CDR3nt: TGTGCCAGTACCCGGGAGAGAACAGGGGGCGCGGAGGGGAACACTGAAGCTTTCTTT; CDR3aa: CASTRERTGGAEGNTEAFF; d_gene: TRBD1; j_gene: TRBJ1-1; v_gene: TRBV19; abundance: NA
CDR3nt: TGTGCCAGCAGCGGGGACAGGAGGGGTCTTTCACCCCTCCACTTT; CDR3aa: CASSGDRRGLSPLHF; d_gene: TRBD1; j_gene: TRBJ1-6; v_gene: TRBV9; abundance: once
CDR3nt: TGTGCCAGCAGCTTAGAGGGGGCAGGAACCGGGGAGCTGTTTTTT; CDR3aa: CASSLEGAGTGELFF; d_gene: TRBD1; j_gene: TRBJ2-2; v_gene: TRBV7-2; abundance: NA
CDR3nt: TGTGCCAGCAGCTTCCAAGCGGGGAGCTCCTACAATGAGCAGTTCTTC; CDR3aa: CASSFQAGSSYNEQFF; d_gene: TRBD2; j_gene: TRBJ2-1; v_gene: TRBV7-3; abundance: NA
CDR3nt: TGTGCCAGCACCCCCGGCGGCCTGCGGGACTATGGCTACACCTTC; CDR3aa: CASTPGGLRDYGYTF; d_gene: NA; j_gene: TRBJ1-2; v_gene: TRBV28; abundance: once
CDR3nt: TGTGCCAGCAGTTACTCGGCAGGGTCGTCCTACGAGCAGTACTTC; CDR3aa: CASSYSAGSSYEQYF; d_gene: NA; j_gene: TRBJ2-7; v_gene: TRBV6-5; abundance: few
CDR3nt: TGTGCCAGCAGCTTATCTCACTCGCCCGATGAGCAGTTCTTC; CDR3aa: CASSLSHSPDEQFF; d_gene: NA; j_gene: TRBJ2-1; v_gene: TRBV7-9; abundance: NA
CDR3nt: TGTGCCAGCAGCCGAGATAGCTATGGCTACACCTTC; CDR3aa: CASSRDSYGYTF; d_gene: NA; j_gene: TRBJ1-2; v_gene: TRBV7-9; abundance: few
CDR3nt: TGTGCCAGCAGTCGAGGACAGGGGCACTCTGGCTACACCTTC; CDR3aa: CASSRGQGHSGYTF; d_gene: TRBD1; j_gene: TRBJ1-2; v_gene: TRBV6-5; abundance: NA
CDR3nt: TGTGCCAGTAGTACCCCATCGAGCGGGAGGGCCATTTTCAATGAGCAGTTCTTC; CDR3aa: CASSTPSSGRAIFNEQFF; d_gene: TRBD2; j_gene: TRBJ2-1; v_gene: TRBV19; abundance: NA
CDR3nt: TGTGCCAGCACCCGGGCAGGGGGTTTCGACGAGCAGTACTTC; CDR3aa: CASTRAGGFDEQYF; d_gene: TRBD1; j_gene: TRBJ2-7; v_gene: TRBV11-2; abundance: NA
CDR3nt: TGCGCCAGCAGCCATCTTGAGCGAGAGGGCCTTCCCCCCTACAATGAGCAGTTCTTC; CDR3aa: CASSHLEREGLPPYNEQFF; d_gene: NA; j_gene: TRBJ2-1; v_gene: TRBV4-1; abundance: NA
CDR3nt: TGTGCCCGGACCCCGGGGACAGGACCCTATGGCTACACCTTC; CDR3aa: CARTPGTGPYGYTF; d_gene: TRBD1; j_gene: TRBJ1-2; v_gene: TRBV24-1; abundance: NA
CDR3nt: TGTGCCAGCAGTATCCATACCGGGACAGTTAATGAAAAACTGTTTTTT; CDR3aa: CASSIHTGTVNEKLFF; d_gene: TRBD1; j_gene: TRBJ1-4; v_gene: TRBV27; abundance: NA
CDR3nt: TGCGCCAGCAGCTTAACTAGCCGGAACACCGGGGAGCTGTTTTTT; CDR3aa: CASSLTSRNTGELFF; d_gene: NA; j_gene: TRBJ2-2; v_gene: TRBV5-1; abundance: NA
CDR3nt: TGCGCCAGCAGCTACGGTTTACCGGGAGAAGAGCAGTTCTTC; CDR3aa: CASSYGLPGEEQFF; d_gene: NA; j_gene: TRBJ2-1; v_gene: TRBV5-1; abundance: NA
CDR3nt: TGTGCCAGCAGTCTGCGGACAGGGGTCGGGGAGCTGTTTTTT; CDR3aa: CASSLRTGVGELFF; d_gene: TRBD1; j_gene: TRBJ2-2; v_gene: TRBV28; abundance: NA
CDR3nt: TGTGCCAGCAGTGCCCGACAGAACAATGAGCAGTTCTTC; CDR3aa: CASSARQNNEQFF; d_gene: NA; j_gene: TRBJ2-1; v_gene: TRBV27; abundance: NA
CDR3nt: TGCGCCAGCAGCTTGGGTCCAGCGGGAGGGGACACCGGGGAGCTGTTTTTT; CDR3aa: CASSLGPAGGDTGELFF; d_gene: TRBD2; j_gene: TRBJ2-2; v_gene: TRBV5-1; abundance: few
CDR3nt: TGCGCCAGCAGCCTCGAGCGACAGGTACCCCCAGATACGCAGTATTTT; CDR3aa: CASSLERQVPPDTQYF; d_gene: NA; j_gene: TRBJ2-3; v_gene: TRBV5-1; abundance: NA
CDR3nt: TGCGCCAGCAGCCAAGCCCCAGATTCTAGCGGGGTAAGGAATGAGCAGTTCTTC; CDR3aa: CASSQAPDSSGVRNEQFF; d_gene: TRBD2; j_gene: TRBJ2-1; v_gene: TRBV4-1; abundance: NA
CDR3nt: TGCGCCAGCAGCCAAGATTCCGGGAGCACAGATACGCAGTATTTT; CDR3aa: CASSQDSGSTDTQYF; d_gene: NA; j_gene: TRBJ2-3; v_gene: TRBV4-1; abundance: NA
CDR3nt: TGTGCCAGCAGTTTATTTCGGGGAATGACTAGCGGGAGTCCGCAGTATTTT; CDR3aa: CASSLFRGMTSGSPQYF; d_gene: TRBD2; j_gene: TRBJ2-3; v_gene: TRBV28; abundance: NA
CDR3nt: TGTGCCAGCAGCCCAAACTACGAGCAGTACTTC; CDR3aa: CASSPNYEQYF; d_gene: NA; j_gene: TRBJ2-7; v_gene: TRBV7-2; abundance: NA
CDR3nt: TGTGCCAGCAGTTACGGGGCCGAAAGGGAGACCCAGTACTTC; CDR3aa: CASSYGAERETQYF; d_gene: NA; j_gene: TRBJ2-5; v_gene: TRBV6-6; abundance: NA
CDR3nt: TGTGCCAGCAGCCAAGTAACCGGGGGTGGCTACACCTTC; CDR3aa: CASSQVTGGGYTF; d_gene: NA; j_gene: TRBJ1-2; v_gene: TRBV14; abundance: NA
CDR3nt: TGTGCCAGCAGCGTGCGGGACGGAAGAAGCACAGATACGCAGTATTTT; CDR3aa: CASSVRDGRSTDTQYF; d_gene: NA; j_gene: TRBJ2-3; v_gene: TRBV9; abundance: NA
CDR3nt: TGTGCCAGCGCCCCGGGGTACCTCGAAACTGAAGCTTTCTTT; CDR3aa: CASAPGYLETEAFF; d_gene: NA; j_gene: TRBJ1-1; v_gene: TRBV25-1; abundance: NA
CDR3nt: TGTGCCAGTAGTGTGGAGGGGGCCGAGACCCAGTACTTC; CDR3aa: CASSVEGAETQYF; d_gene: NA; j_gene: TRBJ2-5; v_gene: TRBV19; abundance: NA
CDR3nt: TGTGCCAGCAGCTTAGAAGGGGTCAACTATGGCTACACCTTC; CDR3aa: CASSLEGVNYGYTF; d_gene: NA; j_gene: TRBJ1-2; v_gene: TRBV13; abundance: few
CDR3nt: TGTGCCAGTGGACAGCTCAATCAGCCCCAGCATTTT; CDR3aa: CASGQLNQPQHF; d_gene: NA; j_gene: TRBJ1-5; v_gene: TRBV27; abundance: NA
CDR3nt: TGCGCCAGCAGCTTGGGACTGCTTAATGAGCAGTTCTTC; CDR3aa: CASSLGLLNEQFF; d_gene: NA; j_gene: TRBJ2-1; v_gene: TRBV5-1; abundance: NA
CDR3nt: TGCGCCAGCAGCCATCCGGGACTAGCGGGAGAAAACAATGAGCAGTTCTTC; CDR3aa: CASSHPGLAGENNEQFF; d_gene: TRBD2; j_gene: TRBJ2-1; v_gene: TRBV4-1; abundance: NA
CDR3nt: TGTGCCAGCAGCTTAGTGGAGGGGGCCTGGGAGACCCAGTACTTC; CDR3aa: CASSLVEGAWETQYF; d_gene: NA; j_gene: TRBJ2-5; v_gene: TRBV11-2; abundance: NA
CDR3nt: TGTGCCAGCGGCCGACAGGGTTGGAACCAAGAGACCCAGTACTTC; CDR3aa: CASGRQGWNQETQYF; d_gene: TRBD1; j_gene: TRBJ2-5; v_gene: TRBV6-5; abundance: NA
CDR3nt: TGTGCCAGCAGCCCGGGTGGACTAGCAATATTCCAAGAGACCCAGTACTTC; CDR3aa: CASSPGGLAIFQETQYF; d_gene: TRBD2; j_gene: TRBJ2-5; v_gene: TRBV3-1/TRBV3-2; abundance: NA
CDR3nt: TGTGCCAGCGGGGGAGCAGACAGGGGGGAGACCCAGTACTTC; CDR3aa: CASGGADRGETQYF; d_gene: TRBD1; j_gene: TRBJ2-5; v_gene: TRBV2; abundance: NA
CDR3nt: TGTGCCATCAGTGAGAAACATATAAACTATGGCTACACCTTC; CDR3aa: CAISEKHINYGYTF; d_gene: NA; j_gene: TRBJ1-2; v_gene: TRBV10-3; abundance: once
CDR3nt: TGCGCCAGCAGCTTGGATGCAGGAAACACCGGGGAGCTGTTTTTT; CDR3aa: CASSLDAGNTGELFF; d_gene: NA; j_gene: TRBJ2-2; v_gene: TRBV5-1; abundance: once
CDR3nt: TGTGCCAGCTCCCCGGGGAGGCAAGAGACCCAGTACTTC; CDR3aa: CASSPGRQETQYF; d_gene: NA; j_gene: TRBJ2-5; v_gene: TRBV12-3/TRBV12-4; abundance: NA
CDR3nt: TGTGCCAGCACCTTCGGAGCGGCCCTGGCCGGGGAGCTGTTTTTT; CDR3aa: CASTFGAALAGELFF; d_gene: NA; j_gene: TRBJ2-2; v_gene: TRBV27; abundance: NA
CDR3nt: TGTGCCAGCAGCTCGGCCCCCCCGGGATCCCCTGGGGAGCTGTTTTTT; CDR3aa: CASSSAPPGSPGELFF; d_gene: NA; j_gene: TRBJ2-2; v_gene: TRBV5-4; abundance: few
CDR3nt: TGTGCCAGCCAGAGGGGGCCCTCCTACGAGCAGTACTTC; CDR3aa: CASQRGPSYEQYF; d_gene: TRBD1; j_gene: TRBJ2-7; v_gene: TRBV6-5; abundance: once
CDR3nt: TGTGCCAGCAGCGTGGATGTAAACGGGGAGACCCAGTACTTC; CDR3aa: CASSVDVNGETQYF; d_gene: NA; j_gene: TRBJ2-5; v_gene: TRBV5-4; abundance: NA
CDR3nt: TGTGCCAGCAGCGGATCTGACAGGGGAGAGACCCAGTACTTC; CDR3aa: CASSGSDRGETQYF; d_gene: TRBD1; j_gene: TRBJ2-5; v_gene: TRBV5-5; abundance: NA
CDR3nt: TGTGCCAGCAGTTTAACGGGACTAGCGGCCCCCTCCTACGAGCAGTACTTC; CDR3aa: CASSLTGLAAPSYEQYF; d_gene: TRBD2; j_gene: TRBJ2-7; v_gene: TRBV27; abundance: NA
CDR3nt: TGTGCCAGCAGCAGGGGCGATCAGCCCCAGCATTTT; CDR3aa: CASSRGDQPQHF; d_gene: NA; j_gene: TRBJ1-5; v_gene: TRBV13; abundance: NA
CDR3nt: TGTGCCAGCAGCTTAGGAGGGACAGTCGCGTTCTTC; CDR3aa: CASSLGGTVAFF; d_gene: TRBD1; j_gene: TRBJ2-7; v_gene: TRBV7-9; abundance: NA
CDR3nt: TGTGCCAGCAGCGTAGGAGATGTAAGCTATGGCTACACCTTC; CDR3aa: CASSVGDVSYGYTF; d_gene: NA; j_gene: TRBJ1-2; v_gene: TRBV9; abundance: NA
CDR3nt: TGTGCCAGTACCCGCGGACTTGAGGGAATCGACGAGCAGTACTTC; CDR3aa: CASTRGLEGIDEQYF; d_gene: NA; j_gene: TRBJ2-7; v_gene: TRBV19; abundance: NA
CDR3nt: TGTGCCAGCAGTTTGGACAGAAACTATGGCTACACCTTC; CDR3aa: CASSLDRNYGYTF; d_gene: NA; j_gene: TRBJ1-2; v_gene: TRBV2; abundance: NA
CDR3nt: TGTGCCAGCCACCCCGGGTCTAATGAAAAACTGTTTTTT; CDR3aa: CASHPGSNEKLFF; d_gene: NA; j_gene: TRBJ1-4; v_gene: TRBV28; abundance: NA
CDR3nt: TGCAGCGCCACCGACAGGGGGCAAGGCGAGCTGTTTTTT; CDR3aa: CSATDRGQGELFF; d_gene: TRBD1; j_gene: TRBJ2-2; v_gene: TRBV29-1; abundance: NA